One T cell receptor (beta chain) is described in this entry. The source of the sample is a study of blood T cell repertoires in COVID-19. V was shortened by 5 bases and J by 0 bases, with 19 bases between the two germline ends. The CDR3 consists of 18 residues. Germline V gene sequence: CDR1 SEHNR, CDR2 FQNEAQ (reference sequence). Profiling relied on immunoSEQ multiplex PCR, and the TCRdb table lists in-frame clones only, not all of them. The sample records fewer than 200,000 clones, 80% to 95% being singletons. The chain uses TRBV7-9 and TRBJ1-4; the D gene is possibly TRBD1 (5 bases). The sequenced sample was peripheral blood. The receptor was isolated from a man aged 50 to 59 with acute or convalescent COVID-19. In DNA form, the CDR3 reads TGTGCCAGCAGCCCATCTCTGGCGGGACCTGCAACTAATGAAAAACTGTTTTTT. This encodes CASSPSLAGPATNEKLFF. Looking up the rest from reference TRBV7-9 and TRBJ1-4 gives the full variable domain: DTGVSQNPRHKITKRGQNVTFRCDPISEHNRLYWYRQTLGQGPEFLTYFQNEAQLEKSRLLSDRFSAERPKGSFSTLEIQRTEQGDSAMYLCASSPSLAGPATNEKLFFGSGTQLSVL.